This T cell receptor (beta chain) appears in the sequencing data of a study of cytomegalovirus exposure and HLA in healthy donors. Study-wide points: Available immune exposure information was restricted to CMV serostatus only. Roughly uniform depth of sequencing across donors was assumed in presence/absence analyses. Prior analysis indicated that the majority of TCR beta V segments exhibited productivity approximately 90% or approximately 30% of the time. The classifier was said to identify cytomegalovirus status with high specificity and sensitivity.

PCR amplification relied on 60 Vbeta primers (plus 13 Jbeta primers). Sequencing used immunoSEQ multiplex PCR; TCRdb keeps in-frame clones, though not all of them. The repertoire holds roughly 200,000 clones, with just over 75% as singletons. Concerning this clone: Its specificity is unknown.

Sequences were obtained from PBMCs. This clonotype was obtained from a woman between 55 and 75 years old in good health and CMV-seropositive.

In DNA form, the CDR3 reads TGCAGCGTTGAAGACCCGGGGACAGGCGCTGAAGCTTTCTTT. Its protein product is CSVEDPGTGAEAFF. This chain joins TRBV29-1 and TRBJ1-1; 8 bases are shared with TRBD1. This CDR3 contains 14 residues. Germline lookup yields CDR1 SQVTM and CDR2 ANQGSEA. V was pared by 0 bases and J by 6 bases, with 6 bases of the junction left unmatched. Full variable domain (outside the CDR3, taken from reference TRBV29-1 and TRBJ1-1): SAVISQKPSRDICQRGTSLTIQCQVDSQVTMMFWYRQQPGQSLTLIATANQGSEATYESGFVIDKFPISRPNLTFSTLTVSNMSPEDSSIYLCSVEDPGTGAEAFFGQGTRLTVV.